In this sample, the clone carrying this T cell receptor (beta chain) turned up once. The antigen is undetermined. This entry belongs to a study of shared clonotypes between healthy human individuals. Splitting of each subset's genomic DNA was done evenly across several immunoSEQ plates. It was 200 to 250 ng DNA, around 33,000 T cell genomes, that sorted-subset replicate PCRs used. Only in-frame clones appear in the TCRdb table, and some are missing; sequencing was by immunoSEQ multiplex PCR. The table shows 500,000 or so clones, with approximately 94% occurring only once. The CDR3 is made up of 12 amino acids. V was pared by 1 base and J by 5 bases, with 6 bases between. Study-level points and caveats: In several donors, approximately 5% of naive CD4 clonotypes appeared in common.

Those who donated were healthy HIV-negative adults, with no recent acute infections or vaccinations reported. This TCR derives from a woman aged 25 to 39 in good health. The chain employs TRBV5-3 and TRBJ1-2; D call uncertain. TRBV5-3 is given ORF status, its function remaining uncertain. Input material: naive CD4+ T cells sorted from blood. The subset was: CD45RA+ positively selected. The CDR3 region is CARSLIPYGYTF. The CDR3 DNA is TGTGCCAGAAGCTTGATCCCATATGGCTACACCTTC.